A selection of T cell receptor beta chains follows, all from one sample in a study of T-cell reconstitution after alpha-beta-depleted transplantation in children. MiXCR was run by TCRdb on the PCR reads, yielding one entry per CDR3 protein. The data show approximately 400,000 distinct CDR3 sequences, around 9.9% seen once. This sample comprised PBMCs from the stem cell graft donor, obtained from the stem cell graft. All receptors derive from a human donor who donated a stem cell graft to a child with acute myeloid leukemia. Both conserved end residues are part of each CDR3. The D gene is left open where the match is weak. Size is omitted from some rows. Given values are once, few, many or a class for expanded clones.

size: .
V: TRBV4-2
D: .
J: TRBJ1-2
CDR3: CASSQESTGLYYGYTF
DNA: TGTGCCAGCAGCCAAGAATCGACGGGTTTATACTATGGCTACACCTTC

size: few
V: TRBV20-1
D: TRBD1
J: TRBJ1-6
CDR3: CSASVDREANSPLHF
DNA: TGCAGTGCTAGTGTGGACAGGGAGGCCAATTCACCCCTCCACTTT

size: .
V: TRBV5-1
D: .
J: TRBJ2-3
CDR3: CASSLRTGRGTDTQYF
DNA: TGCGCCAGCAGCTTGAGGACAGGGAGGGGCACAGATACGCAGTATTTT

size: many
V: TRBV12-3/TRBV12-4
D: .
J: TRBJ2-1
CDR3: CASSLPPWDPPLF
DNA: TGTGCCAGCAGTTTGCCCCCGTGGGACCCCCCGCTTTTC

size: many
V: TRBV20-1
D: .
J: TRBJ2-5
CDR3: CSARSVRETQYF
DNA: TGCAGTGCTAGAAGCGTCCGGGAGACCCAGTACTTC

size: many
V: TRBV20-1
D: TRBD1
J: TRBJ1-1
CDR3: CSASPGQGDTEAFF
DNA: TGCAGTGCTAGTCCCGGACAGGGCGACACTGAAGCTTTCTTT

size: .
V: TRBV20-1
D: .
J: TRBJ2-7
CDR3: CSAPFPGAYEQYF
DNA: TGCAGTGCCCCTTTTCCGGGAGCCTACGAGCAGTACTTC

size: many
V: TRBV18
D: TRBD2
J: TRBJ2-7
CDR3: CASSGPSGRAHEQYF
DNA: TGTGCCAGCTCCGGGCCTAGCGGGAGGGCACACGAGCAGTACTTC

size: .
V: TRBV5-1
D: TRBD1
J: TRBJ1-1
CDR3: CASSFPTTGDNTEAFF
DNA: TGCGCCAGCAGCTTCCCTACGACAGGGGATAACACTGAAGCTTTCTTT

size: few
V: TRBV18
D: TRBD1
J: TRBJ2-1
CDR3: CASSFDRGITNEQFF
DNA: TGTGCCAGCTCATTCGACAGGGGGATCACCAATGAGCAGTTCTTC

size: few
V: TRBV20-1
D: TRBD2
J: TRBJ2-7
CDR3: CSAIGTSGSPLYEQYF
DNA: TGCAGTGCTATCGGGACTAGCGGAAGCCCCCTCTACGAGCAGTACTTC

size: few
V: TRBV4-3
D: .
J: TRBJ2-1
CDR3: CASSQDRNSPEQFF
DNA: TGCGCCAGCAGCCAAGATCGGAACTCTCCTGAGCAGTTCTTC

size: few
V: TRBV11-3
D: .
J: TRBJ2-2
CDR3: CASSKDKNTGELFF
DNA: TGTGCCAGCAGCAAGGACAAGAACACCGGGGAGCTGTTTTTT

size: .
V: TRBV20-1
D: TRBD2
J: TRBJ2-3
CDR3: CSASLAGGPTDTQYF
DNA: TGCAGTGCCTCACTAGCGGGGGGGCCCACAGATACGCAGTATTTT

size: .
V: TRBV12-3/TRBV12-4
D: .
J: TRBJ2-5
CDR3: CASSPGWGMETQYF
DNA: TGTGCCAGCAGTCCTGGGTGGGGGATGGAGACCCAGTACTTC

size: .
V: TRBV2
D: TRBD1
J: TRBJ1-2
CDR3: CASPTGVGGYTF
DNA: TGTGCCAGCCCGACAGGGGTAGGTGGCTACACCTTC

size: .
V: TRBV14
D: .
J: TRBJ2-1
CDR3: CASSQGSSVYNEQFF
DNA: TGTGCCAGCAGCCAAGGGTCTAGCGTTTACAATGAGCAGTTCTTC

size: .
V: TRBV5-6
D: TRBD1
J: TRBJ1-4
CDR3: CASSPGDRAWTEKLFF
DNA: TGTGCCAGCAGCCCGGGGGACAGGGCATGGACGGAAAAACTGTTTTTT

size: many
V: TRBV4-2
D: TRBD2
J: TRBJ2-2
CDR3: CASSQEWLAGGRLVAGELFF
DNA: TGTGCCAGCAGCCAAGAATGGCTAGCGGGGGGGCGTCTGGTTGCCGGGGAGCTGTTTTTT

size: .
V: TRBV7-2
D: TRBD1
J: TRBJ1-4
CDR3: CASSQQPGQGFEKLFF
DNA: TGTGCCAGCAGCCAACAACCGGGACAGGGGTTTGAAAAACTGTTTTTT

size: few
V: TRBV28
D: TRBD1
J: TRBJ1-1
CDR3: CASSTPNPGQATEAFF
DNA: TGTGCCAGCAGCACCCCAAATCCGGGACAGGCCACTGAAGCTTTCTTT

size: .
V: TRBV7-3
D: .
J: TRBJ2-2
CDR3: CASSLGGPGFDTGELFF
DNA: TGTGCCAGCAGCTTAGGGGGCCCAGGGTTCGACACCGGGGAGCTGTTTTTT

size: few
V: TRBV20-1
D: TRBD2
J: TRBJ2-1
CDR3: CSARAPGTSVDNEQFF
DNA: TGCAGTGCTAGAGCTCCCGGGACTAGCGTGGACAATGAGCAGTTCTTC

size: .
V: TRBV5-1
D: .
J: TRBJ1-2
CDR3: CASSPGDGVYGYTF
DNA: TGCGCCAGCAGCCCGGGGGACGGGGTATATGGCTACACCTTC

size: .
V: TRBV5-5
D: .
J: TRBJ2-3
CDR3: CASSLVGSSSTDTQYF
DNA: TGTGCCAGCAGCTTGGTTGGTAGCAGCAGCACAGATACGCAGTATTTT

size: .
V: TRBV20-1
D: TRBD2
J: TRBJ2-3
CDR3: CSARDSGRSTDTQYF
DNA: TGCAGTGCTAGAGATAGCGGGAGAAGCACAGATACGCAGTATTTT

size: .
V: TRBV6-2/TRBV6-3
D: TRBD1
J: TRBJ2-1
CDR3: CASSRPGQGMNEQFF
DNA: TGTGCCAGCAGCCGCCCGGGACAGGGCATGAATGAGCAGTTCTTC

size: many
V: TRBV20-1
D: TRBD2
J: TRBJ2-3
CDR3: CSARGLAASTDTQYF
DNA: TGCAGTGCCCGGGGACTAGCCGCTAGCACAGATACGCAGTATTTT

size: .
V: TRBV10-3
D: .
J: TRBJ2-3
CDR3: CAISESGSSTDTQYF
DNA: TGTGCCATCAGTGAGTCTGGGAGTAGCACAGATACGCAGTATTTT